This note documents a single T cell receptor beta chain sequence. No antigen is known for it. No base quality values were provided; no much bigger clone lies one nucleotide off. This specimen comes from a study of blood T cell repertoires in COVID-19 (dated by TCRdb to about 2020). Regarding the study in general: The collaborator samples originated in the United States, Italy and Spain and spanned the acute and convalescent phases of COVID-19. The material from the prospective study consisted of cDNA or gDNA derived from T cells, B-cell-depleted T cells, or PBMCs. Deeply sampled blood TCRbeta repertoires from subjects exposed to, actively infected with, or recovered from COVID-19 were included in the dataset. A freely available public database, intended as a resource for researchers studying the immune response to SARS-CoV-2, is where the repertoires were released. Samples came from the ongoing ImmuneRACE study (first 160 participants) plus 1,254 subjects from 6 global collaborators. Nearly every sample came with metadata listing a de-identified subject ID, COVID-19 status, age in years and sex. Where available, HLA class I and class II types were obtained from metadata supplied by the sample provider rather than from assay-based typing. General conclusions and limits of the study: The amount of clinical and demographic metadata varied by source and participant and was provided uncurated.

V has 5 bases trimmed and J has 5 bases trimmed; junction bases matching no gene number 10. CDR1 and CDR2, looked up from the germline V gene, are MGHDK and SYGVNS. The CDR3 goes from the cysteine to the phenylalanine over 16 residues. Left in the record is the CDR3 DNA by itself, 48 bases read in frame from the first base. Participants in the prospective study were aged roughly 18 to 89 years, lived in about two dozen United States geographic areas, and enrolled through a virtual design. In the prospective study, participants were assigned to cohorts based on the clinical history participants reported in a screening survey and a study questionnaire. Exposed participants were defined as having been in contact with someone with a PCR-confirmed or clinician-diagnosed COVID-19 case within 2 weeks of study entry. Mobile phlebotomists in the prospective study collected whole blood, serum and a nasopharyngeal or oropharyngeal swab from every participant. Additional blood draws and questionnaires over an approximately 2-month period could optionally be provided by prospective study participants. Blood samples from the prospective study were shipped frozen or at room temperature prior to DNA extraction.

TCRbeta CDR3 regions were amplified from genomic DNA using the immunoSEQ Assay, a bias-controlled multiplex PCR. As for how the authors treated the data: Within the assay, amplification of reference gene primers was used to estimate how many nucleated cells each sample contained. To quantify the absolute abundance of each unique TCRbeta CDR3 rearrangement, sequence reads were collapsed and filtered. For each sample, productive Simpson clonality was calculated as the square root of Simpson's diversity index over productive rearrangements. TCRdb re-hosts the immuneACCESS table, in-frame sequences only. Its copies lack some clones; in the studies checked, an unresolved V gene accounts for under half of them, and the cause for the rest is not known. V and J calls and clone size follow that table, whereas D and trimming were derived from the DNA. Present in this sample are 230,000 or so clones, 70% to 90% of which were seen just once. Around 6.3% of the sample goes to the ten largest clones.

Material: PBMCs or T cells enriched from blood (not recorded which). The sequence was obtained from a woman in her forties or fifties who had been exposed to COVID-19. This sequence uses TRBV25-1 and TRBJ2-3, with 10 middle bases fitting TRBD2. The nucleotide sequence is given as TGTGCCAGCAGTTCCCCCCTACTAGCGGGGCTAGATACGCAGTATTTT. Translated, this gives CASSSPLLAGLDTQYF.